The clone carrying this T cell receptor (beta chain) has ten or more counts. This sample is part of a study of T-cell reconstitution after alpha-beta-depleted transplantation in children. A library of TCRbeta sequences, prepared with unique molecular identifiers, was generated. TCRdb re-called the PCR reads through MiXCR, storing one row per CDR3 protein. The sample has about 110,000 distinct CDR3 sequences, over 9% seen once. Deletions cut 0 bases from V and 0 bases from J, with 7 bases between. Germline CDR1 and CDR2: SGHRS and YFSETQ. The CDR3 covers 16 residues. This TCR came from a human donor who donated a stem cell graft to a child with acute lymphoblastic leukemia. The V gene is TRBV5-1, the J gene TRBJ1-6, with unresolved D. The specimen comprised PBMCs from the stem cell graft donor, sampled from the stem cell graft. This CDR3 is CASSLEGSSYNSPLHF. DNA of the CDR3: TGCGCCAGCAGCTTGGAAGGGAGCTCCTATAATTCACCCCTCCACTTT.